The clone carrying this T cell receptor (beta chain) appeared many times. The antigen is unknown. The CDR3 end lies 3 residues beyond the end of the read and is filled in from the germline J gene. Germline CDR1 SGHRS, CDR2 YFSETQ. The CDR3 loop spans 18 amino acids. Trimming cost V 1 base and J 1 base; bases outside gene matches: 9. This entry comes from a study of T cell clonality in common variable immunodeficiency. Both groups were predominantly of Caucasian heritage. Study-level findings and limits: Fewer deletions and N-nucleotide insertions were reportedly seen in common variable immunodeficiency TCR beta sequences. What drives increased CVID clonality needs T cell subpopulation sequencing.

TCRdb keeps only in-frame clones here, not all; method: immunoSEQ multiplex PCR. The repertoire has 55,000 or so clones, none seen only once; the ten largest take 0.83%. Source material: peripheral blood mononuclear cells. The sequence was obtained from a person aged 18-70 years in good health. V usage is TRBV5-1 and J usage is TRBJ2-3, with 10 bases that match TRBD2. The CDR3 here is CASSLRQRGGRGTDTQYF. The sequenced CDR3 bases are TGCGCCAGCAGCTTGCGCCAGCGGGGGGGCCGGGGCACAGATACG.